This TCR beta chain was sequenced for a study of CD8+ T cells in alopecia areata. The J segment lost 3 bases and the V segment lost 4 bases, leaving 9 bases of the junction unmatched. Per the germline V gene, CDR1 is SGHRS and CDR2 is YFSETQ. The CDR3 consists of 15 residues. This clone was counted only a few times. Sequencing relied on a cDNA template that was reverse transcribed from extracted RNA. Clones were read by immunoSEQ multiplex PCR, and TCRdb kept only the in-frame ones, dropping some. There are about 210,000 clones in the sample; roughly 66% occur only once, and around 1.3% lies in the top ten. Treatment described: oral pan-JAK inhibitor, 5-10 mg twice daily.

The source was CD4+ T cells sorted from blood, collected at week 44, from a patient treated with tofacitinib. This TCR derives from a human donor with alopecia areata. The chain links TRBV5-1 to TRBJ2-5, with 7 bases that match TRBD2. The CDR3 bases are TGCGCCAGCAGCGCAGCGGGACGAAAAGAAGAGACCCAGTACTTC. This translates into CASSAAGRKEETQYF.